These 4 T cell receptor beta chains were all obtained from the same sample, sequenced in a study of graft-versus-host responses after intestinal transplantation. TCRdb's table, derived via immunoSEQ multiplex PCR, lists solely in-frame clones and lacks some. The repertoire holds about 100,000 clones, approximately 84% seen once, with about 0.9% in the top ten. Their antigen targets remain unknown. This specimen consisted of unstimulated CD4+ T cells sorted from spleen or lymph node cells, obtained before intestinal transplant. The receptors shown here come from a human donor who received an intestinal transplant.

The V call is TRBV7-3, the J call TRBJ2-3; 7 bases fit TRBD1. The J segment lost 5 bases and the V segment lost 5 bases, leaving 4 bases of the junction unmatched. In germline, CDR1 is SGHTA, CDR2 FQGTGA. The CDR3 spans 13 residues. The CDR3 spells CASSARGRDTQYF. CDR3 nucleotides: TGTGCCAGCAGCGCCAGGGGGAGAGATACGCAGTATTTT.

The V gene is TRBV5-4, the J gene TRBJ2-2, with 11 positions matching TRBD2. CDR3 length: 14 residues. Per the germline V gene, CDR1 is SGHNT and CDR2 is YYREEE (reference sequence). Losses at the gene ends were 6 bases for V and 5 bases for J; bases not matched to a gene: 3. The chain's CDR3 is CASNLAGGTGELFF. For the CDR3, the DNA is TGTGCCAGCAACCTAGCGGGAGGAACCGGGGAGCTGTTTTTT.

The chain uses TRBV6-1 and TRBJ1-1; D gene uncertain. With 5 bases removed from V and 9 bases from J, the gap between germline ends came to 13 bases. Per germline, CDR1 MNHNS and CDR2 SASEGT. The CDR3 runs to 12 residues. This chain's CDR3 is CASSHNTVKAFF. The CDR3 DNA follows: TGTGCCAGCAGTCATAACACAGTGAAAGCTTTCTTT.

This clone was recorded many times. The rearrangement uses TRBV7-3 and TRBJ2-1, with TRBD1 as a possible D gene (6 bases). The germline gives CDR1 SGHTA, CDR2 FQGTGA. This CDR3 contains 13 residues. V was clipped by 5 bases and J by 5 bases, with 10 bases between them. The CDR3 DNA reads TGTGCCAGCAGCACATACAGGGACAATGAGCAGTTCTTC. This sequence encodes CASSTYRDNEQFF.